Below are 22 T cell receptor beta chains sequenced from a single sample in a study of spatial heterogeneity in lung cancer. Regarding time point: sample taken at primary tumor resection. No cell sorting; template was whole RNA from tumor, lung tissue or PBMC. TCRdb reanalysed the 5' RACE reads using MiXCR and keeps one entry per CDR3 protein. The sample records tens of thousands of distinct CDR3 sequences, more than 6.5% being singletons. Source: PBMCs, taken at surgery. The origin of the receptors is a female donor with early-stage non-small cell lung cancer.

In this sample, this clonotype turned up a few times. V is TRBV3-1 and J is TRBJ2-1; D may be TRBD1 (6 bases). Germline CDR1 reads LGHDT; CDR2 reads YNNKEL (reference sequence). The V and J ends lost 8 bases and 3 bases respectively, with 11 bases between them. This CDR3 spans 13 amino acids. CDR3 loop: CASWGRGYNEQFF. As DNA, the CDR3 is TGTGCCAGCTGGGGCAGGGGCTACAATGAGCAGTTCTTC.

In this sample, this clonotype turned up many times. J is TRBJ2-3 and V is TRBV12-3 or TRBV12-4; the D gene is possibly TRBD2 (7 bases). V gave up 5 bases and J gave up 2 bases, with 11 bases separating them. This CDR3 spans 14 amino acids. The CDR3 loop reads CASSGRGTTDTQYF. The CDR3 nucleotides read TGTGCCAGCAGTGGGAGGGGGACCACAGATACGCAGTATTTT.

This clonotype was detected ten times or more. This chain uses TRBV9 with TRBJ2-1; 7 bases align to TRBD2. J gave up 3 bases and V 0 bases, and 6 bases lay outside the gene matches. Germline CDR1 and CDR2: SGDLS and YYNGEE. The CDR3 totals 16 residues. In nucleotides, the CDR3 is TGTGCCAGCAGCGTAGAGGCTAGCGGCGTCTACAATGAGCAGTTCTTC. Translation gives CASSVEASGVYNEQFF.

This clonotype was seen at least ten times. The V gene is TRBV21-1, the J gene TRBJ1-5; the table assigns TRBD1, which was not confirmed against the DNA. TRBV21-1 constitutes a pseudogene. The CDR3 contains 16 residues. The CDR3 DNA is TGTGCCAGCAACCACCCCGGGACCATTAGGGATCAGCCCCAGCATTTT. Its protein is CASNHPGTIRDQPQHF.

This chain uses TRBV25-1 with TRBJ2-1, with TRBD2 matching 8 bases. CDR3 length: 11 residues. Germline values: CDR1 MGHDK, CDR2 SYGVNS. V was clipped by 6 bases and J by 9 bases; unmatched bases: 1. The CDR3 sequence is CASSTSGEQFF. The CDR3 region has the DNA TGTGCCAGCAGCACTAGCGGTGAGCAGTTCTTC.

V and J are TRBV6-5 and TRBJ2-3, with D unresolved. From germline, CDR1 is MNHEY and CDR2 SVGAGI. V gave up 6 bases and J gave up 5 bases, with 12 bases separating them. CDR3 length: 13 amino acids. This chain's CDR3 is CASSLIRRDTQYF. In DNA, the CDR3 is TGTGCCAGCAGCCTTATCAGGAGAGATACGCAGTATTTT.

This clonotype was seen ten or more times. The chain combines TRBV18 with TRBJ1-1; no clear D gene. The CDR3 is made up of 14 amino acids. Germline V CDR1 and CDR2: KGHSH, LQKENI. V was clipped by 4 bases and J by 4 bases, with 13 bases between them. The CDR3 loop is CASSRGVEGTEAFF. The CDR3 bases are TGTGCCAGCTCACGCGGGGTGGAGGGCACTGAAGCTTTCTTT.

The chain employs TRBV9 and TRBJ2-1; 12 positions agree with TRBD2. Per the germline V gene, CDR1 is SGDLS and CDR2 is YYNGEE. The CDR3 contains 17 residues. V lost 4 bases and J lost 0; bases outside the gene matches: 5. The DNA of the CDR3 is TGTGCCAGCAGCTTACTAGCGGGGGGAAGCTCCTACAATGAGCAGTTCTTC. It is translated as CASSLLAGGSSYNEQFF.

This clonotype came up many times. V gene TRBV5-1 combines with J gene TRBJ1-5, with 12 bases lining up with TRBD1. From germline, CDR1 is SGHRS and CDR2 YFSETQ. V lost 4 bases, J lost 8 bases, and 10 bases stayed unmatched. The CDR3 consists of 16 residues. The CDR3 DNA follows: TGCGCCAGCAGCAGAACCGGGACAGGGGGCCAGGAGCCCCAGCATTTT. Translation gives CASSRTGTGGQEPQHF. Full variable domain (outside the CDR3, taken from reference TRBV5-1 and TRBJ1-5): KAGVTQTPRYLIKTRGQQVTLSCSPISGHRSVSWYQQTPGQGLQFLFEYFSETQRNKGNFPGRFSGRQFSNSRSEMNVSTLELGDSALYLCASSRTGTGGQEPQHFGDGTRLSIL.

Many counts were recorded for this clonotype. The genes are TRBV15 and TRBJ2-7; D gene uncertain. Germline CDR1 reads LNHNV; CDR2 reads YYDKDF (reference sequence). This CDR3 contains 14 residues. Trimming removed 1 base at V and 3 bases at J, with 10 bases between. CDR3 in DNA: TGTGCCACCAGCAGAGTTCGAGACCGCTACGAGCAGTACTTC. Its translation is CATSRVRDRYEQYF.

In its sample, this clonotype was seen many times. The CDR3 loop reads CASSSPVSGGNEQFF. In DNA form, the CDR3 reads TGTGCCAGCAGCTCCCCTGTATCCGGGGGTAATGAGCAGTTCTTC. The chain has TRBV28 and TRBJ2-1, with D perhaps matching TRBD2 (6 bases). Germline V gives CDR1 MDHEN, CDR2 SYDVKM. V shed 6 bases and J shed 7 bases, with 19 bases lying between them. This CDR3 is 15 amino acids long.

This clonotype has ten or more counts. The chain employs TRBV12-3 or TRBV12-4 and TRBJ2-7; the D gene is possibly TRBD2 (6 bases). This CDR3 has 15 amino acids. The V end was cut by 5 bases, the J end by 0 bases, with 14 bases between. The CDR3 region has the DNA TGTGCCAGCAGTGCCGGGACTTCCAGCTCCTACGAGCAGTACTTC. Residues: CASSAGTSSSYEQYF.

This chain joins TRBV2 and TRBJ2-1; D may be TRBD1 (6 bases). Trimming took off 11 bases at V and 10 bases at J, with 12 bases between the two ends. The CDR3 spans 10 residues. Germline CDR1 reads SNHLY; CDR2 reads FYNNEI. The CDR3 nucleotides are TGTGCCTCAGGGGATGAGGAGCAGTTCTTC. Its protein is CASGDEEQFF.

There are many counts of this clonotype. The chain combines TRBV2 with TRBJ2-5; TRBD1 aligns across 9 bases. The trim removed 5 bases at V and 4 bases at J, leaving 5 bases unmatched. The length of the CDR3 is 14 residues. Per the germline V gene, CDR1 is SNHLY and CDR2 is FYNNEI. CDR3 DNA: TGTGCCAGCAGTCCGTGGACAGGGGCAGAGACCCAGTACTTC. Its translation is CASSPWTGAETQYF.

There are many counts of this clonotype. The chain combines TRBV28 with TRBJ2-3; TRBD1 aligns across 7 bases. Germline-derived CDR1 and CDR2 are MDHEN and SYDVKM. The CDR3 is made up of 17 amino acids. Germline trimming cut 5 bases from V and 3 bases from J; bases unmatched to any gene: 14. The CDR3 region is CASSTPATGTRTDTQYF. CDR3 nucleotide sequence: TGTGCCAGCAGTACACCGGCGACAGGGACAAGGACAGATACGCAGTATTTT.

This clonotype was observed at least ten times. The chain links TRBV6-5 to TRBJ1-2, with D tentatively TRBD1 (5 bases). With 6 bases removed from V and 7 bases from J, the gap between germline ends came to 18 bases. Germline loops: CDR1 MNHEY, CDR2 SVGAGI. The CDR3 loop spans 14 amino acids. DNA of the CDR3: TGTGCCAGCAGCCCAGCCTCGGGCCAGGGTGGCTACACCTTC. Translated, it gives CASSPASGQGGYTF.

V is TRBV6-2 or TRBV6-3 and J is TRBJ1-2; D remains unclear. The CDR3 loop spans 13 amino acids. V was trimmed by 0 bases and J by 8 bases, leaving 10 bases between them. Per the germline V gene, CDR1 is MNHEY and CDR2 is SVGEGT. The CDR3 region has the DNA TGTGCCAGCAGTTACTCCCGCGTGGGCGGCTACACCTTC. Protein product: CASSYSRVGGYTF.

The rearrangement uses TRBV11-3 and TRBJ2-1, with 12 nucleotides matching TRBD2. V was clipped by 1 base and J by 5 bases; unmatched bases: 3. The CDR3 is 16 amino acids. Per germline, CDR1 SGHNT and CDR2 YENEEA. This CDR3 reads CASSLGTSGGHNEQFF. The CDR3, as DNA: TGTGCCAGCAGCTTAGGAACTAGCGGGGGGCACAATGAGCAGTTCTTC.

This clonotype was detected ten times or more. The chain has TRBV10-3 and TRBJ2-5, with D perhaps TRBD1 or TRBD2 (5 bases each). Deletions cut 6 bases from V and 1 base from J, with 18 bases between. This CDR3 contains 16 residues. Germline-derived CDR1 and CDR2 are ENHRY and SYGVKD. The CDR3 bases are TGTGCCATCAGCCAAACCCGGGACGCAGGCCAAGAGACCCAGTACTTC. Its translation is CAISQTRDAGQETQYF.

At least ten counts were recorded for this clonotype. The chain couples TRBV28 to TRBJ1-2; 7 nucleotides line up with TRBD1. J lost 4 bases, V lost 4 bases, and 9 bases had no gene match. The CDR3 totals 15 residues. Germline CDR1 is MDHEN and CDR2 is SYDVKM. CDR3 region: CASSSPDRPPYGYTF. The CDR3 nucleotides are TGTGCCAGCAGTTCCCCGGACAGGCCGCCCTATGGCTACACCTTC.

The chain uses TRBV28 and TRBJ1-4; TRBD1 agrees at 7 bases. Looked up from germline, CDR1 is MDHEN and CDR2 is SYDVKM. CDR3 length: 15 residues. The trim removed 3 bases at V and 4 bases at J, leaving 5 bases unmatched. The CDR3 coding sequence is TGTGCCAGCAGTTTGTGGGGACAGTTTAATGAAAAACTGTTTTTT. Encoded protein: CASSLWGQFNEKLFF.

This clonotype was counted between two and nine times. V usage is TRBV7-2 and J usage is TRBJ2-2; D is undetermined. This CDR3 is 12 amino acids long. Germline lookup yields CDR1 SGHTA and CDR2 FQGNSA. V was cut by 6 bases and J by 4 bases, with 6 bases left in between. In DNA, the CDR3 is TGTGCCAGCAGTTATATCACCGGGGAGCTGTTTTTT. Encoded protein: CASSYITGELFF. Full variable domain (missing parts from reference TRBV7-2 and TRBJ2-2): GAGVSQSPSNKVTEKGKDVELRCDPISGHTALYWYRQSLGQGLEFLIYFQGNSAPDKSGLPSDRFSAERTGGSVSTLTIQRTQQEDSAVYLCASSYITGELFFGEGSRLTVL.